The next 8 T cell receptor beta chains were all read from a single sample in a study of human T cells and chemical hapten exposure (dated by TCRdb to 2020 to 2023). Explained via the paper, the time point label denotes: patch test 3, about 24 weeks after DPC sensitization. The sample's treatment or condition, from its label and the paper: therapeutic diphenylcyclopropenone sensitization with weekly scalp DPC. Libraries were prepared through RACE. TCRdb names NextSeq 500 as the instrument used. TCRdb handled the public reads itself, with Q25 trimming in fastp and clone calling in MiXCR, and kept productive beta chains. One record per CDR3 amino acid sequence lists the most common genes and DNA. The sample table records 120,000 or so distinct CDR3 sequences; 10% to 12% of these occur just once. The ten largest clones capture 2% to 2.5% of the sample. The material sequenced was whole blood, taken in connection with sensitization to the hapten diphenylcyclopropenone (DPC). Receptors originate from a woman in her 50s with alopecia areata. Some clones in this sample may be carry-over from other donors' samples.

The chain couples TRBV7-2 to TRBJ2-3; no clear D gene. CDR1 and CDR2 (germline): SGHTA, FQGNSA. V shed 0 bases and J shed 5 bases, with 12 bases lying between them. This CDR3 is 15 amino acids long. The CDR3 DNA reads TGTGCCAGCAGCTTAGCGCCCGCGGTCTTAGATACGCAGTATTTT. Protein sequence: CASSLAPAVLDTQYF.

J is TRBJ2-3 and V is TRBV27; TRBD2 aligns across 12 bases. With 5 bases clipped from V and 0 bases from J, the junction kept 6 bases outside the gene matches. Germline V gene lookup returns CDR1 MNHEY and CDR2 SMNVEV (reference sequence). The CDR3 length is 17 residues. CDR3 in DNA: TGTGCCAGCAGTGGAGCCGGGACTAGCGGGAGCACAGATACGCAGTATTTT. This gives the protein CASSGAGTSGSTDTQYF.

This clonotype showed up just a few times. The gene calls are TRBV6-2 or TRBV6-3 and TRBJ1-1; TRBD1 is a possible D gene (6 bases). Germline CDR1 MNHEY, CDR2 SVGEGT. The CDR3 totals 13 residues. Trimming shortened V by 6 bases and J by 6 bases, and 14 bases separated the two germline ends. The chain's CDR3 is CASRGGAEPEAFF. The CDR3, as DNA: TGTGCCAGCAGGGGGGGGGCGGAACCTGAAGCTTTCTTT.

This clonotype occurred a few times. The chain recombines TRBV9 with TRBJ2-5; no definite D call. This CDR3 region has 13 residues. V was trimmed by 0 bases and J by 7 bases, leaving 10 bases between them. Germline values: CDR1 SGDLS, CDR2 YYNGEE. The CDR3 loop reads CASSVDPSTTQYF. For the CDR3, the DNA is TGTGCCAGCAGCGTAGATCCCTCTACGACCCAGTACTTC.

This clonotype was observed a few times. This rearrangement joins TRBV29-1 to TRBJ2-1, with no clear D. Trimming pared 1 base from V and 10 bases from J, leaving 14 bases between. From germline, CDR1 is SQVTM and CDR2 ANQGSEA. This CDR3 comprises 13 residues. For the CDR3, the DNA is TGCAGCGTTGAAGCCGACTTGTATGGGGAGCAGTTCTTC. As protein: CSVEADLYGEQFF.

This clonotype has just a few counts. J is TRBJ2-1 and V is TRBV4-3; TRBD2 agrees at 10 bases. The CDR3 is 16 amino acids. Germline-derived CDR1 and CDR2 are LGHNA and YSLEER. The V segment lost 0 bases and the J segment 8 bases; nucleotides outside the gene matches: 7. DNA of the CDR3: TGCGCCAGCAGCCAAGATAGCGGGAGGAGTTATGATGAGCAGTTCTTC. Its translation: CASSQDSGRSYDEQFF.

The CDR3 bases are TGCGCCAGCAGCCAAGAGGTCCGACAGGACGAAGCTTTCTTT. This codes for CASSQEVRQDEAFF. The chain couples TRBV4-1 to TRBJ1-1; D perhaps matches TRBD1 (6 bases). V lost 0 bases and J 8 bases, leaving 13 bases between the germline ends. The CDR3 runs 14 residues. Per the germline V gene, CDR1 is MGHRA and CDR2 is YSYEKL.

This clonotype was seen many times. This chain joins TRBV12-5 and TRBJ1-5, with D unresolved. Trimming took 3 bases from V and 3 from J, leaving 6 bases between them. From germline, CDR1 is LGHNT and CDR2 FRNRAP. This CDR3 region has 13 residues. CDR3 nucleotide sequence: TGTGCTAGTGGTTTAGGTCCCAATCAGCCCCAGCATTTT. It codes for CASGLGPNQPQHF.